This T cell receptor (beta chain) was sequenced in a study of blood T cell repertoires in COVID-19 (dated by TCRdb to 2019 to 2021). Notes on the research overall: Collaborator samples came from the United States, Italy and Spain and covered acute and convalescent phases of COVID-19. A freely available public database, intended as a resource for researchers studying the immune response to SARS-CoV-2, is where the repertoires were released. Where available, HLA class I and class II types were taken from metadata supplied by the sample provider and were not determined by assay-based typing. Subjects who had been exposed to COVID-19, were actively infected with it, or had recovered from it provided the deeply sampled blood TCRbeta repertoires that made up the dataset. Samples came from the ongoing ImmuneRACE study (first 160 participants) plus 1,254 subjects from 6 global collaborators. Nearly every sample came with metadata listing a de-identified subject ID, COVID-19 status, age in years and sex. The prospective study material was composed of cDNA or gDNA derived from T cells, B-cell-depleted T cells, or PBMCs.

In the prospective study, participants were 18 to 89 years old, resided in 24 geographic areas of the United States, and were enrolled through a virtual design. To assign participants to cohorts, the prospective study relied on clinical history that participants themselves reported in a screening survey and a study questionnaire. For ImmuneRACE Cohort 3, a participant was defined as recovered based on two consecutive negative NP/OP PCR tests, clearance by a healthcare professional, or resolution of symptoms. In the prospective study, whole blood, serum and a nasopharyngeal or oropharyngeal swab were collected from each participant by mobile phlebotomists. Participants in the prospective study had the option to provide additional blood draws and questionnaires over an approximately 2-month period. Blood samples from the prospective study were shipped frozen or at room temperature prior to DNA extraction.

TCRbeta CDR3 regions were amplified from genomic DNA using the immunoSEQ Assay, a bias-controlled multiplex PCR. Per the original workflow: The number of nucleated cells in each sample was estimated from the amplification of reference gene primers within the assay. To quantify the absolute abundance of each unique TCRbeta CDR3 rearrangement, sequence reads were collapsed and filtered. For each sample, productive Simpson clonality was calculated as the square root of Simpson's diversity index over productive rearrangements. Held by TCRdb, this immuneACCESS table contains in-frame sequences only and omits some clones. Under half of the omission traces to an unresolved V gene where checked; the cause of the rest is unknown. That table supplies the V and J calls and clone size; D and trimming were determined from the DNA. The sample yields roughly 370,000 clones; approximately 90% were counted once. Approximately 9.3% of the sample is in the top ten clones.

Comments on this clone: No antigen is known for it. Base quality data are lacking; no much larger clone is found one base away.

Overall results and qualifications from the work: How much clinical and demographic metadata was included differed by source and by participant, and the metadata was provided uncurated.

From a lookup of the germline V gene, CDR1 and CDR2 are SGHTA and FQGTGA. After removal of 5 bases from V and 0 bases from J, the junction retains 5 bases not matched to a gene. The CDR3 spans 15 residues, from the cysteine through the phenylalanine. Left in the record is the CDR3 DNA by itself, 45 bases read in frame from the first base. Here the chain combines TRBV7-3 and TRBJ2-3; 7 nucleotides in the junction match TRBD1. This clonotype originated in a woman aged 45 to 65 who had recovered from COVID-19. The sequenced material came from PBMCs or T cells enriched from blood (not recorded which). The nucleotides are TGTGCCAGCAGCCCCCTGGGACAGAGCACAGATACGCAGTATTTT. This yields the protein CASSPLGQSTDTQYF.